The present entry profiles one T cell receptor beta chain with its context. The V end lost 0 bases, the J end lost 6 bases, and 9 bases lay between the germline ends. Germline-derived CDR1 and CDR2 are ENHRY and SYGVKD. The CDR3 contains 15 residues. The sample belongs to a study of blood T cell repertoires in COVID-19. Background on the study: Collection of acute and convalescent COVID-19 samples took place in the United States, Italy and Spain. From T cells, B-cell-depleted T cells, or PBMCs came the material, which was cDNA or gDNA.

Original methodology: Estimation of nucleated cell counts was performed using reference gene primer amplification. Sequencing used immunoSEQ multiplex PCR; TCRdb keeps in-frame clones, though not all of them. The V and J calls and the clone size are those of that table, but D and trimming were determined from the DNA. The sample includes 110,000 to 150,000 clones, around 90% of them seen just once. The chain carries TRBV10-3 and TRBJ1-6, with D unclear. Sequenced material: peripheral blood. This receptor was taken from a man between 65 and 80 years old with acute or convalescent COVID-19. DNA of the CDR3: TGTGCCATCAGTGAGTCGAGGGCCCTTAATTCACCCCTCCACTTT. Translated: CAISESRALNSPLHF.